The rows below give T cell receptor beta chains drawn from one sample of a study of blood T cell repertoires in COVID-19. Clones were sequenced by immunoSEQ multiplex PCR, and TCRdb holds only the in-frame ones, with some missing. Found here are a few hundred thousand clones, 70% to 90% of them singletons; the top ten hold 3% to 3.5%. The sample taken for sequencing was peripheral blood. The receptors were sampled from a man between 60 and 75 years old with acute or convalescent COVID-19. The CDR3 runs from the conserved cysteine through the conserved F or W. The D gene is left open where the match is weak. Rows may omit the clone size; those that give it use once, few, many or a size class.

>TRBJ2-7|.|TRBV4-3|TRBD2
TGCGCCAGCAGCCAAGACTGGCTAGCGGGGGGCTACGAGCAGTACTTC
CASSQDWLAGGYEQYF
>TRBJ1-5|.|TRBV6-5|TRBD1
TGTGCCAGCAGTCCCGGGACAGTTGTTCAGCCCCAGCATTTT
CASSPGTVVQPQHF
>TRBJ2-7|.|TRBV14|TRBD1
TGTGCCAGCAGCCTGGACAGGGGGCTTGAGCAGTACTTC
CASSLDRGLEQYF
>TRBJ1-2|.|TRBV4-2|TRBD1
TGTGCCAGCAGCCACAACCACCAGGGGGGCGGTGGCTACACCTTC
CASSHNHQGGGGYTF
>TRBJ1-2|.|TRBV9|TRBD1
TGTGCCAGCAGCGTGTCAGGGGGTGGCTACACCTTC
CASSVSGGGYTF
>TRBJ2-3|.|TRBV11-2|.
TGTGCCAGCAGCTTCCTTGGCGGGGGCCCAGATACGCAGTATTTT
CASSFLGGGPDTQYF
>TRBJ1-1|.|TRBV5-1|.
TGCGCCAGCAGAGGAGAAAGAAGCCTGAACACTGAAGCTTTCTTT
CASRGERSLNTEAFF
>TRBJ2-3|.|TRBV29-1|.
TGCAGCGTTGGACTCCTCCCGGCAGATACGCAGTATTTT
CSVGLLPADTQYF
>TRBJ2-3|few|TRBV9|TRBD2
TGTGCCAGCAGCGTAGTGGTTGAGCGGGGGAACACAGATACGCAGTATTTT
CASSVVVERGNTDTQYF
>TRBJ2-6|.|TRBV2|.
TGTGCCAGCAGTGAAGCGCTTAGGGGTAGTGGGGCCAACGTCCTGACTTTC
CASSEALRGSGANVLTF
>TRBJ1-5|.|TRBV19|.
TGTGCCAGTAGTATATGGCAGGTTCGCAATCAGCCCCAGCATTTT
CASSIWQVRNQPQHF
>TRBJ2-5|.|TRBV5-1|TRBD1
TGCGCCAGCAGCGAGACAGGGGTAGAGACCCAGTACTTC
CASSETGVETQYF
>TRBJ1-4|.|TRBV6-1|TRBD1
TGTGCCAGCAGTGAAGGGAACAGGGGGGATGAAAAACTGTTTTTT
CASSEGNRGDEKLFF
>TRBJ2-7|.|TRBV5-4|.
TGTGCCAGCAGCTTTCGGTCGGTCGGGGCCTACGAGCAGTACTTC
CASSFRSVGAYEQYF
>TRBJ1-5|.|TRBV20-1|TRBD1
TGCAGTGCTAGTTCTGGGACAGGGGGACAGCAGCCCCAGCATTTT
CSASSGTGGQQPQHF
>TRBJ1-2|.|TRBV19|TRBD1
TGTGCCAGTAGTATAGGAGGGACAGGAGGATACTATGGCTACACCTTC
CASSIGGTGGYYGYTF
>TRBJ1-1|.|TRBV16|TRBD1
TGTGCCAGCAGCCCGGGACAGGGGGCATATGAAGCTTTCTTT
CASSPGQGAYEAFF
>TRBJ2-7|.|TRBV6-1|.
TGTGCCAGCAGTGAGTATATTTCTGGCGGTCCCTACGAGCAGTACTTC
CASSEYISGGPYEQYF
>TRBJ2-7|.|TRBV28|.
TGTGCCAGCAGTTTGCAGTTCGAGCAGTACTTC
CASSLQFEQYF
>TRBJ2-7|.|TRBV18|TRBD2
TGTGCCAGCTCACCATCTAGCGGGGGGGACTACGAGCAGTACTTC
CASSPSSGGDYEQYF
>TRBJ1-1|.|TRBV19|TRBD1
TGTGCCAGTAGTAGGGGGACAGGGATGAACACTGAAGCTTTCTTT
CASSRGTGMNTEAFF
>TRBJ2-3|.|TRBV6-1|TRBD2
TGTGCCAGCAGTGCCACTAGCGGGGGGGCGGCAGATACGCAGTATTTT
CASSATSGGAADTQYF
>TRBJ1-3|.|TRBV7-2|.
TGTGCCAGCAGCTTAAAGCCCGACTCTGGAAACACCATATATTTT
CASSLKPDSGNTIYF
>TRBJ1-6|.|TRBV7-9|TRBD1
TGTGCCAGCAGCGAGGGGACAGGTGGAAATTCACCCCTCCACTTT
CASSEGTGGNSPLHF
>TRBJ2-2|few|TRBV19|TRBD1
TGTGCCAGTAGCTCCGGGACAGGGACCGGGGAGCTGTTTTTT
CASSSGTGTGELFF
>TRBJ2-2|.|TRBV5-1|TRBD1
TGCGCCAGCAGTGGACAGGGGAACACCGGGGAGCTGTTTTTT
CASSGQGNTGELFF
>TRBJ2-7|.|TRBV5-6|.
TGTGCCAGCAGCTTGTACAGGCTTTACTACGAGCAGTACTTC
CASSLYRLYYEQYF
>TRBJ1-2|.|TRBV9|.
TGTGCCAGCAGCGCGAGGAGGTTAGATTATGGCTACACCTTC
CASSARRLDYGYTF
>TRBJ1-3|.|TRBV5-6|.
TGTGCCAGCAGCTTAACAGACTCTGGAAACACCATATATTTT
CASSLTDSGNTIYF
>TRBJ2-3|.|TRBV4-3|.
TGCGCCAGCAGCCAAGATGGGGGGGGACACAGCACAGATACGCAGTATTTT
CASSQDGGGHSTDTQYF
>TRBJ2-2|.|TRBV6-6|.
TGTGCCAGCACCGAGGAGGCCGGGGAGCTGTTTTTT
CASTEEAGELFF
>TRBJ2-3|.|TRBV2|TRBD2
TGTGCCAGCAGGGAACTAGCGGGGGGGAGTGGGGATACGCAGTATTTT
CASRELAGGSGDTQYF
>TRBJ2-1|.|TRBV4-1|TRBD2
TGCGCCAGCAGCCAAGCAAAGGCTAGCGGGTTTTACAATGAGCAGTTCTTC
CASSQAKASGFYNEQFF
>TRBJ1-5|.|TRBV6-5|.
TGTGCCAGCCAGCCGGGATATAGCAATCAGCCCCAGCATTTT
CASQPGYSNQPQHF
>TRBJ1-4|.|TRBV29-1|.
TGCAGCGTCGCCCGGGGGGAAAAACTGTTTTTT
CSVARGEKLFF
>TRBJ1-4|.|TRBV19|.
TGTGCCAGTAGGACCCTAGCGGGCTTAAATGAAAAACTGTTTTTT
CASRTLAGLNEKLFF
>TRBJ2-3|.|TRBV19|.
TGTGCCAGTAGTATAGTAGAAGATACGCAGTATTTT
CASSIVEDTQYF
>TRBJ2-7|.|TRBV6-5|TRBD1
TGTGCCAGCAGTTTCCCCCGGGACAGGGCCTCCGAGCAGTACTTC
CASSFPRDRASEQYF
>TRBJ1-1|.|TRBV28|.
TGTGCCAGCAGTTCCCCCTTGGGGGGGACAAACACTGAAGCTTTCTTT
CASSSPLGGTNTEAFF
>TRBJ2-3|.|TRBV29-1|.
TGCAGCGTTGTTGGCCGGGGCACAGATACGCAGTATTTT
CSVVGRGTDTQYF
>TRBJ1-1|few|TRBV4-1|.
TGCGCCAGCAGCCACGAAGGGTGGCGGGACACTGAAGCTTTCTTT
CASSHEGWRDTEAFF
>TRBJ1-4|.|TRBV6-5|.
TGTGCCAGCAGAACAGGGAACCATGAAAAACTGTTTTTT
CASRTGNHEKLFF
>TRBJ1-5|.|TRBV19|.
TGTGCCAGTAGTGGGGGGTTTGGCAATCAGCCCCAGCATTTT
CASSGGFGNQPQHF
>TRBJ1-6|.|TRBV6-5|.
TGTGCCAGCAGTAGCGGGGAGGCCTATAATTCACCCCTCCACTTT
CASSSGEAYNSPLHF
>TRBJ1-1|.|TRBV11-2|.
TGTGCCAGCAGCTTCGGGAGCGGGGGACACGCTGAAGCTTTCTTT
CASSFGSGGHAEAFF
>TRBJ1-1|.|TRBV19|TRBD1
TGTGCCAGTAGTATTCAGGGGGTCTTGGCTGAAGCTTTCTTT
CASSIQGVLAEAFF
>TRBJ1-4|few|TRBV20-1|.
TGCAGTGCTAGTACCCAGGGCGTGTCTAATGAAAAACTGTTTTTT
CSASTQGVSNEKLFF
>TRBJ1-4|.|TRBV11-2|.
TGTGCCAGCAGCCCCCGTTTTGGGGGGGAAGAAAAACTGTTTTTT
CASSPRFGGEEKLFF
>TRBJ1-1|.|TRBV9|TRBD1
TGTGCCAGCAGCTTTCGCACAGGGGTGAACACTGAAGCTTTCTTT
CASSFRTGVNTEAFF
>TRBJ1-2|.|TRBV24-1|TRBD1
TGTGCCACCAGTGATTCAACAGGGGTAGCGGACTATGGCTACACCTTC
CATSDSTGVADYGYTF
>TRBJ2-7|.|TRBV28|.
TGTGCCAGCAGCCTCCCCCCCTACGAGCAGTACTTC
CASSLPPYEQYF
>TRBJ2-1|.|TRBV7-9|TRBD2
TGTGCCAGCAGCTTACTTGGAGCGGGGGGGTACAATGAGCAGTTCTTC
CASSLLGAGGYNEQFF
>TRBJ2-3|.|TRBV6-2/TRBV6-3|TRBD2
TGTGCCAGCAGTTACCCGAGCGGGGGGGGCACAGATACGCAGTATTTT
CASSYPSGGGTDTQYF